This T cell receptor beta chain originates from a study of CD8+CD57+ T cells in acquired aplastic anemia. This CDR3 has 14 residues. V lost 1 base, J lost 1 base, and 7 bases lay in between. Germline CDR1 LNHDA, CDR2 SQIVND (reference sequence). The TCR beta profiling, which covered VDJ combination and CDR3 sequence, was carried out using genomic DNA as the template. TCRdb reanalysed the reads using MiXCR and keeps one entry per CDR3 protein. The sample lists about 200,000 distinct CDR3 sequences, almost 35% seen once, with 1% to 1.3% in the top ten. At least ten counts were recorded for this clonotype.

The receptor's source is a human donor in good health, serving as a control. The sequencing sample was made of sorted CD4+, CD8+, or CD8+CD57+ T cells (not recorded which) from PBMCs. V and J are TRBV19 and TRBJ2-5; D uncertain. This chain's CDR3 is CASSIGPSQETQYF. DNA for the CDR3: TGTGCCAGTAGTATAGGTCCATCCCAAGAGACCCAGTACTTC.